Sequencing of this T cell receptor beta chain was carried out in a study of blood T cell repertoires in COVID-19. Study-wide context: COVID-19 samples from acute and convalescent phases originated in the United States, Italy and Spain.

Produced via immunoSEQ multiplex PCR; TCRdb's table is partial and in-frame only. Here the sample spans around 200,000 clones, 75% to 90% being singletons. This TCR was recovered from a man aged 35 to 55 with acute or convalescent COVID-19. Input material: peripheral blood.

The CDR3, as DNA: TGCAGCGTGGCCGGGACAGGAACTACCGGGGAGCTGTTTTTT. Translating it yields CSVAGTGTTGELFF. V is TRBV29-1 and J is TRBJ2-2, with 8 positions matching TRBD1. Germline V gives CDR1 SQVTM, CDR2 ANQGSEA. V dropped 6 bases and J dropped 5; count of bases not matched to a gene: 8. This CDR3 contains 14 residues.